These 7 T cell receptor beta chains came from one sample sequenced in a study of beta chain features in type 1 diabetes. Study outcomes and limitations: TCRB CDR3s were moderately but significantly shorter in Type 1 diabetes patients in all four CD4+ subsets.

No antigen has been assigned to these receptors. All of the isolated RNA was reverse transcribed, so expressed TCRB transcripts were sequenced. Sequencing was performed with immunoSEQ multiplex PCR; in TCRdb, only in-frame clones are kept and a portion is missing. The sample has 150,000 to 200,000 clones, around 7.8% seen once; the top ten hold about 0.9%. The material sequenced was central memory CD4+ T cells from blood. These receptors were taken from a woman aged 40 to 49 with type 1 diabetes.

This clone was counted a few times. The gene calls are TRBV5-1 and TRBJ2-5; tentative D call: TRBD2 (5 bases). Looked up from germline, CDR1 is SGHRS and CDR2 is YFSETQ. Trimming stripped 6 bases from V and 4 bases from J, with 13 bases between. This CDR3 spans 13 amino acids. The CDR3 coding sequence is TGCGCCAGCAAGGAGGACGGCCCAGAGACCCAGTACTTC. It codes for CASKEDGPETQYF.

The chain joins TRBV7-2 to TRBJ1-2; D gene uncertain. The CDR3 sequence is 13 residues long. Trimming took off 7 bases at V and 5 bases at J, with 14 bases between the two ends. Germline V gene data show CDR1 as SGHTA and CDR2 as FQGNSA. This CDR3 is CASILERDYGYTF. The CDR3 bases are TGTGCCAGCATCCTCGAGCGGGATTATGGCTACACCTTC.

The rearrangement joins TRBV4-1 to TRBJ1-5; D is perhaps TRBD1 (5 bases). Deletions cut 0 bases from V and 6 bases from J, with 18 bases between. CDR1 and CDR2 from the germline V gene are MGHRA and YSYEKL. The CDR3 covers 17 residues. The CDR3 sequence is CASSQDSGRDMGQPQHF. The CDR3 coding sequence is TGCGCCAGCAGCCAAGACTCTGGCAGGGATATGGGTCAGCCCCAGCATTTT.

V gene TRBV2 combines with J gene TRBJ1-2; TRBD1 is a possible D gene (6 bases). The CDR3 is 14 amino acids. V was shortened by 8 bases and J by 4 bases, with 17 bases between the two germline ends. The V gene's germline CDR1 is SNHLY and CDR2 FYNNEI. The CDR3 loop reads CASRSQGSGYGYTF. The DNA of the CDR3 is TGTGCCAGCCGATCACAGGGATCCGGCTATGGCTACACCTTC.

This clone occurred a few times. The chain employs TRBV19 and TRBJ2-4; D remains unclear. The CDR3 consists of 15 residues. Germline CDR1 and CDR2: LNHDA and SQIVND (reference sequence). Trimming shortened V by 4 bases and J by 0 bases, and 10 bases separated the two germline ends. Written as DNA, the CDR3 is TGTGCCAGTAGTACCCTCCGGGTAGCCAAAAACATTCAGTACTTC. This sequence encodes CASSTLRVAKNIQYF.

The table lists this clone with a few counts. The chain is built from TRBV5-1 and TRBJ2-1; 12 bases fit TRBD2. The CDR3 is 16 amino acids. The V and J ends lost 4 bases and 9 bases, in that order; junction bases with no gene match: 11. Per germline, CDR1 SGHRS and CDR2 YFSETQ. The CDR3 region is CASSLGASGGAAEQFF. DNA of the CDR3: TGCGCCAGCAGCCTCGGGGCTAGCGGGGGGGCAGCTGAGCAGTTCTTC.

The V call is TRBV11-2, the J call TRBJ2-3, with 9 bases that match TRBD1. The CDR3 is 19 residues long. Germline lookup yields CDR1 SGHAT and CDR2 FQNNGV. With 4 bases clipped from V and 4 bases from J, the junction kept 18 bases outside the gene matches. The DNA of the CDR3 is TGTGCCAGCAGCTCGCATCCCTGGGCGCGGGACAGGGACTCAGATACGCAGTATTTT. It translates to CASSSHPWARDRDSDTQYF.